The 3 T cell receptor beta chains reported below all come from one sample, sequenced in a study of CD4 T cells in relation to SARS-CoV-2 and coronaviruses. Antigens for these TCRs are unknown. Generated by immunoSEQ multiplex PCR, the TCRdb table keeps only in-frame clones and is missing some. The sample lists around 20,000 clones, 74% seen once, with around 30% in the top ten. Unexposed donor CD4+ T cells date from about 2010-2019, before the COVID-19 pandemic. After about 10 days of culture, CD4+ T cells were isolated. The specimen was CD4+ T cells from PBMCs, cultured in vitro. Source of these receptors: a human donor in good health.

CDR3 DNA: TGCAGCGTTGGTTTGGTAGCGGGGGGGGATACGCAGTATTTT. Protein: CSVGLVAGGDTQYF. The rearrangement joins TRBV29-1 to TRBJ2-3; 11 nucleotides align to TRBD2. Trimming took 4 bases from V and 6 from J; bases not matched to a gene: 6. Germline V lookup: CDR1 SQVTM, CDR2 ANQGSEA. The CDR3 spans 14 residues.

The chain has TRBV28 and TRBJ2-5, with D perhaps TRBD1 or TRBD2 (5 bases each). The length of the CDR3 is 19 residues. Germline-derived CDR1 and CDR2 are MDHEN and SYDVKM. The V gene lost 2 bases and the J gene lost 5 bases, with 27 bases spanning the gap. CDR3 residues: CASSLGFGVEGREWETQYF. The CDR3 DNA follows: TGTGCCAGCAGTTTAGGTTTCGGTGTTGAGGGCAGGGAGTGGGAGACCCAGTACTTC. The entire variable domain, with the rest obtained from reference TRBV28 and TRBJ2-5, is as follows: DVKVTQSSRYLVKRTGEKVFLECVQDMDHENMFWYRQDPGLGLRLIYFSYDVKMKEKGDIPEGYSVSREKKERFSLILESASTNQTSMYLCASSLGFGVEGREWETQYFGPGTRLLVL.

The genes are TRBV7-3 and TRBJ1-1, with TRBD1 identical over 7 bases. CDR3 length: 14 amino acids. The V segment lost 6 bases and the J segment 3 bases; nucleotides outside the gene matches: 7. Germline CDR1 reads SGHTA; CDR2 reads FQGTGA. In DNA form, the CDR3 reads TGTGCCAGCAGTCTAACAGGGGCGGACACTGAAGCTTTCTTT. Translated, it gives CASSLTGADTEAFF.